These 7 T cell receptor beta chains came from one sample sequenced in a study of vaccination and CD4 T cells after COVID-19. Their antigen targets remain unknown. The treatment here: roughly 11-day PBMC culture with coronavirus spike peptide pools or control peptides (ViraFEST assay). The Oncomine TCR Beta short-read assay was applied to DNA of cultured CD4+ T cells. TCRdb re-analysed the PCR reads in MiXCR, keeping a single row per CDR3 protein. This table has more than 8,000 distinct CDR3 sequences, roughly 56% appearing once. The specimen was CD4+ T cells from blood, cultured in vitro. The receptors shown here come from a human donor who had recovered from COVID-19.

This clonotype was detected only a few times. V usage is TRBV6-2 or TRBV6-3 and J usage is TRBJ1-1; tentatively, D is TRBD1 (5 bases). Trimming left V 2 bases short and J 0 bases short, with 22 bases between. Germline assignment: CDR1 MNHEY and CDR2 SVGEGT. The CDR3 length is 19 residues. This CDR3 reads CASSYIPGDGVRMNTEAFF. The CDR3 coding sequence is TGTGCCAGCAGTTACATACCCGGGGACGGGGTCCGGATGAACACTGAAGCTTTCTTT.

The CDR3 here is CASSLQRGGVDTQYF. Written as DNA, the CDR3 is TGTGCCAGCAGTTTACAGCGGGGGGGCGTGGATACGCAGTATTTT. The chain recombines TRBV12-3 or TRBV12-4 with TRBJ2-3; 10 bases map to TRBD2. Trimming removed 2 bases from V and 6 bases from J; junction bases left unmatched: 5. The CDR3 extends over 15 amino acids.

The chain employs TRBV2 and TRBJ1-5; 9 nucleotides align to TRBD1. Germline V gene data show CDR1 as SNHLY and CDR2 as FYNNEI. The trim removed 6 bases at V and 0 bases at J, leaving 3 bases unmatched. The CDR3 totals 15 residues. The CDR3 loop is CASSGTGHSNQPQHF. The CDR3 coding sequence is TGTGCCAGCAGCGGGACAGGGCATAGCAATCAGCCCCAGCATTTT.

The V call is TRBV12-3 or TRBV12-4, the J call TRBJ1-5, with unresolved D. The CDR3 covers 11 residues. V was shortened by 1 base and J by 5 bases, with 0 bases between the two germline ends. CDR3 nucleotide sequence: TGTGCCAGCAGTTTAGATCAGCCCCAGCATTTT. Translated: CASSLDQPQHF.

There are a few counts of this clonotype. The gene calls are TRBV20-1 and TRBJ2-3; D ambiguous. This CDR3 region has 13 residues. The V gene lost 2 bases and the J gene lost 0 bases, with 6 bases spanning the gap. Germline CDR1 reads DFQATT; CDR2 reads SNEGSKA (reference sequence). CDR3 DNA sequence: TGCAGTGCTAGACACACTAGCACAGATACGCAGTATTTT. Protein product: CSARHTSTDTQYF.

In this sample, this clonotype turned up a few times. This rearrangement joins TRBV6-8 to TRBJ1-1; TRBD1 aligns across 7 bases. J was trimmed by 5 bases and V by 2 bases; bases with no gene match: 20. CDR3 length equals 19 residues. Germline V gene data show CDR1 as MNHGY and CDR2 as SAAAGT. The CDR3 sequence: CASSYHVLGQLKVGTEAFF. The CDR3 DNA sequence: TGTGCCAGCAGTTACCACGTTTTGGGACAGCTAAAGGTGGGGACTGAAGCTTTCTTT.

In its sample, this clonotype ranks as large. J is TRBJ2-3 and V is TRBV6-1; 7 nucleotides agree with TRBD1. J was trimmed by 3 bases and V by 6 bases; bases with no gene match: 9. The CDR3 length is 15 residues. Germline CDR1 MNHNS, CDR2 SASEGT. DNA of the CDR3: TGTGCCAGCAGGATTAGGGGGCGAGGGACAGATACGCAGTATTTT. Amino acids: CASRIRGRGTDTQYF.